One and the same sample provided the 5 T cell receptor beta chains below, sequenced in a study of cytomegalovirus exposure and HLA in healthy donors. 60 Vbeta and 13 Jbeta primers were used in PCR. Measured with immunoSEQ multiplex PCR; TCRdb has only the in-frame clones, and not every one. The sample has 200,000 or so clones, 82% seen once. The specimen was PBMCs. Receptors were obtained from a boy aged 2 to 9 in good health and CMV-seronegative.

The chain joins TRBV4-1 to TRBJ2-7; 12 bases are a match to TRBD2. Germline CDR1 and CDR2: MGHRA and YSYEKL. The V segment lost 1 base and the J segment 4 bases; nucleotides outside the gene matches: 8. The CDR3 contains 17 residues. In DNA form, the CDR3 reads TGCGCCAGCAGCCAAGGGGCTAGCGGGGGGGCCTGGTACGAGCAGTACTTC. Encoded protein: CASSQGASGGAWYEQYF.

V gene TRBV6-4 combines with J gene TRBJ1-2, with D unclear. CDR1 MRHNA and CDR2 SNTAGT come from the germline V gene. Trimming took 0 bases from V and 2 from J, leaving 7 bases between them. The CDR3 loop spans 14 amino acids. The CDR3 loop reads CASSDSPGNYGYTF. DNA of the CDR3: TGTGCCAGCAGTGACTCGCCGGGAAACTATGGCTACACCTTC.

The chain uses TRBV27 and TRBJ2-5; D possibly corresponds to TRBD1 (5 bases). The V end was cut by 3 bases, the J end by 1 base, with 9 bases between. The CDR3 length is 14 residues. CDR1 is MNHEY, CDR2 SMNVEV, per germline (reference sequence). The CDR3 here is CASSFSGPQETQYF. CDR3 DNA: TGTGCCAGCAGTTTTTCAGGGCCCCAAGAGACCCAGTACTTC.

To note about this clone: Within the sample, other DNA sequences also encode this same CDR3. The CDR3 DNA sequence: TGCAGTGCTAGAGGGGGAGGTGAAGCTTTCTTT. It encodes CSARGGGEAFF. V and J are TRBV20-1 and TRBJ1-1; no reliable D call. V was trimmed by 1 base and J by 7 bases, leaving 7 bases between them. Germline V gene sequence: CDR1 DFQATT, CDR2 SNEGSKA (reference sequence). The length of the CDR3 is 11 residues.

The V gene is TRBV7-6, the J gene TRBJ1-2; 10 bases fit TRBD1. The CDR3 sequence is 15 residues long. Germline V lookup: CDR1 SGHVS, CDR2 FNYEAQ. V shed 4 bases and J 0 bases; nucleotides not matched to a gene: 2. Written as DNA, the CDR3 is TGTGCCAGCAGCTGGGGGACAGGGGCTAACTATGGCTACACCTTC. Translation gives CASSWGTGANYGYTF.